Listed here are 20 T cell receptor beta chains from one sample, sequenced in a study of Graves' ophthalmopathy and Graves' hyperthyroidism. For repertoire sequencing, the TCR beta CDR3 regions were amplified from RNA transcripts. The workflow started with a first-round RT-PCR run with HTBI primers and then moved on to a second-round multiplex PCR. MiXCR was run by TCRdb on the multiplex PCR reads, yielding one entry per CDR3 protein. The sample holds roughly 14,000 distinct CDR3 sequences; roughly 50% are singletons and the top ten take around 45%. Material for sequencing was peripheral blood. The source is a woman aged 25-40 years with Graves' ophthalmopathy.

This sequence joins TRBV11-2 and TRBJ2-1, with TRBD1 as a possible D gene (6 bases). This CDR3 contains 14 residues. V was clipped by 5 bases and J by 6 bases, with 14 bases between them. Germline V gene data show CDR1 as SGHAT and CDR2 as FQNNGV. CDR3 protein: CASSPGDPTNEQFF. The CDR3 region has the DNA TGTGCCAGCAGCCCAGGGGACCCAACCAATGAGCAGTTCTTC.

This clonotype was picked up many times. The V gene is TRBV2, the J gene TRBJ2-3; no clear D gene. Trimming took off 7 bases at V and 2 bases at J, with 4 bases between the two ends. This CDR3 contains 11 residues. From germline, CDR1 is SNHLY and CDR2 FYNNEI. The chain's CDR3 is CASTNTDTQYF. The CDR3 DNA reads as TGTGCCAGCACCAACACAGATACGCAGTATTTT.

CDR3 sequence: CASSWQRERITDTQYF. CDR3 nucleotide sequence: TGTGCCAGCAGCTGGCAGCGGGAGAGGATAACAGATACGCAGTATTTT. The J gene is TRBJ2-3, the V gene TRBV11-3; 8 bases are a match to TRBD2. V gave up 4 bases and J gave up 3 bases; unmatched junction bases: 9. This CDR3 is built from 16 residues. From germline, CDR1 is SGHNT and CDR2 YENEEA.

The chain links TRBV7-6 to TRBJ2-7; the D is unclear. Germline assignment: CDR1 SGHVS and CDR2 FNYEAQ. V lost 0 bases, J lost 0 bases, and 6 bases lay in between. This CDR3 spans 14 amino acids. The chain's CDR3 is CASSLACTSYEQYF. The CDR3, as DNA: TGTGCCAGCAGCTTAGCCTGCACCTCCTACGAGCAGTACTTC.

The chain has TRBV7-2 and TRBJ2-1, with D maybe TRBD2 (6 bases). The CDR3 runs to 16 residues. Germline assignment: CDR1 SGHTA and CDR2 FQGNSA. Between the trimmed V and J ends, which lost 5 bases and 4 bases, there was a span of 18 bases. In nucleotides, the CDR3 is TGTGCCAGCAGCCTATACTCGGAGGGAGGTTACAATGAGCAGTTCTTC. Residues: CASSLYSEGGYNEQFF.

This sequence joins TRBV5-1 and TRBJ1-1; 9 bases align to TRBD1. The V gene's germline CDR1 is SGHRS and CDR2 YFSETQ. There are 15 residues in the CDR3. Trimming cost V 4 bases and J 1 base; bases outside gene matches: 5. DNA of the CDR3: TGCGCCAGCAGCCTCGTACAGGGGGCGAACACTGAAGCTTTCTTT. It translates to CASSLVQGANTEAFF.

The gene calls are TRBV19 and TRBJ1-1; TRBD1 matches at 7 bases. V shed 4 bases, J shed 7 bases, and the junction held 9 bases outside the gene matches. The length of the CDR3 is 14 residues. Germline CDR1 LNHDA, CDR2 SQIVND (reference sequence). In DNA, the CDR3 is TGTGCCAGTAGTAAGACGTCCAGGGGGAATGAAGCTTTCTTT. The encoded protein is CASSKTSRGNEAFF.

A remark on this clonotype: Since a much larger clone is just one base distant, this may be a read error. The V and J genes are TRBV20-1 and TRBJ2-2; tentatively, D is TRBD2 (6 bases). The CDR3 covers 15 residues. V was shortened by 1 base and J by 5 bases, with 14 bases between the two germline ends. CDR1 is DFQATT and CDR2 is SNEGSKA in the germline V gene (reference sequence). Here the CDR3 DNA reads TGCAGTGCTAGAGGTCCGGGGGTGGGGACCGGGGAGCTGTTTTTT. Translation: CSARGPGVGTGELFF.

Notes on this clonotype: A single base separates this from a much larger clone, so it may be a read error. This chain uses TRBV7-8 with TRBJ2-5; D might be TRBD2 (6 bases). The CDR3 is 13 residues long. The V and J ends lost 5 bases and 5 bases respectively, with 12 bases between them. CDR1 SGHVS and CDR2 FQNEAQ come from the germline V gene. CDR3 sequence reads: CASSPGTGETQYF. CDR3 DNA sequence: TGTGCCAGCAGCCCCGGGACTGGGGAGACCCAGTACTTC.

This clonotype was observed a few times. The chain has TRBV7-9 and TRBJ2-7; TRBD2 might be the D (5 bases). Trimming pared 0 bases from V and 3 bases from J, leaving 12 bases between. Germline-derived CDR1 and CDR2 are SEHNR and FQNEAQ (reference sequence). CDR3 length: 15 residues. The CDR3 coding sequence is TGTGCCAGCAGCTTAGCGGGAGCCCTTCTCTACGAGCAGTACTTC. Its protein product is CASSLAGALLYEQYF.

A few counts support this clonotype. The J gene is TRBJ1-6, the V gene TRBV5-1; D is possibly TRBD1 (5 bases). Germline CDR1 reads SGHRS; CDR2 reads YFSETQ. This CDR3 contains 11 residues. Trimming removed 4 bases at V and 10 bases at J, with 6 bases between. The CDR3 loop is CASSPGSPLHF. CDR3 DNA: TGCGCCAGCAGCCCAGGGTCACCCCTCCACTTT.

Turning to this clonotype: A read error may be the cause here, since a much bigger clone is one base away. The rearrangement joins TRBV2 to TRBJ2-1; D ambiguous. CDR3 length equals 15 residues. Germline V gene data show CDR1 as SNHLY and CDR2 as FYNNEI. CDR3 sequence reads: CASSEEMSSYNEQSF. As DNA, the CDR3 is TGTGCCAGCAGTGAAGAGATGTCGTCCTACAATGAGCAGTCCTTC.

The chain is built from TRBV20-1 and TRBJ2-7, with D unresolved. CDR1 is DFQATT and CDR2 is SNEGSKA in the germline V gene (reference sequence). The CDR3 is 11 amino acids. The V and J ends lost 6 bases and 7 bases respectively, with 13 bases between them. This CDR3 reads CSASRVGEQYF. CDR3 DNA: TGCAGTGCCTCTAGGGTGGGAGAGCAGTACTTC.

This clonotype was seen many times. This chain links TRBV15 with TRBJ2-1; perhaps TRBD2 as D (5 bases). Germline V gives CDR1 LNHNV, CDR2 YYDKDF (reference sequence). V lost 10 bases and J 5 bases, leaving 15 bases between the germline ends. The CDR3 length is 13 residues. CDR3 amino acids: CAIQAGYNNEQFF. As DNA, the CDR3 is TGTGCCATTCAGGCGGGTTATAACAATGAGCAGTTCTTC.

In regard to this clonotype: The conserved phenylalanine or tryptophan normally closing the CDR3 is absent here, so this likely arose from a read error. The rearrangement links TRBV12-3 or TRBV12-4 to TRBJ2-6, with D hard to call. The CDR3 is 14 amino acids. V lost 4 bases and J 4 bases, leaving 8 bases between the germline ends. DNA for the CDR3: TGTGCCAGCAGTTCGTGGAACGGGGCCAACGTCCTGACTGAC. It yields the protein CASSSWNGANVLTD.

The rearrangement uses TRBV7-9 and TRBJ2-1, with 9 bases lining up with TRBD2. The V gene end was trimmed by 1 base and the J gene end by 6 bases; junction bases not matched to a gene: 4. Looked up from germline, CDR1 is SEHNR and CDR2 is FQNEAQ (reference sequence). The CDR3 extends over 15 amino acids. In nucleotides, the CDR3 is TGTGCCAGCAGCTTAGGTGGACTAGCGCTCAATGAGCAGTTCTTC. This translates into CASSLGGLALNEQFF. Full variable domain (outside the CDR3, taken from reference TRBV7-9 and TRBJ2-1): DTGVSQNPRHKITKRGQNVTFRCDPISEHNRLYWYRQTLGQGPEFLTYFQNEAQLEKSRLLSDRFSAERPKGSFSTLEIQRTEQGDSAMYLCASSLGGLALNEQFFGPGTRLTVL.

The chain carries TRBV5-4 and TRBJ2-5; D may be TRBD1 or TRBD2 (7 bases each). Per the germline V gene, CDR1 is SGHNT and CDR2 is YYREEE (reference sequence). Trimming stripped 4 bases from V and 2 bases from J, with 12 bases between. The CDR3 is 14 residues long. The CDR3 nucleotides read TGTGCCAGCAGCCCGGGGGGACAGCAAGAGACCCAGTACTTC. Amino acid sequence: CASSPGGQQETQYF.

This clonotype was counted only a few times. The CDR3 sequence is CASSLVKGFSEQFF. The CDR3, as DNA: TGTGCCAGCAGCTTAGTAAAGGGCTTCAGTGAGCAGTTCTTC. This chain links TRBV7-2 with TRBJ2-1; D unclear. Trimming stripped 1 base from V and 9 bases from J, with 13 bases between. Germline values: CDR1 SGHTA, CDR2 FQGNSA. The CDR3 is 14 residues long.

This chain links TRBV7-9 with TRBJ2-2; 11 nucleotides line up with TRBD1. This CDR3 comprises 15 residues. Per germline, CDR1 SEHNR and CDR2 FQNEAQ (reference sequence). The V segment lost 5 bases and the J segment 4 bases; nucleotides outside the gene matches: 3. The CDR3 loop is CASSPGTGGTGELFF. In DNA form, the CDR3 reads TGTGCCAGCAGCCCCGGGACAGGGGGCACCGGGGAGCTGTTTTTT.

The rearrangement joins TRBV19 to TRBJ2-3; no definite D call. Germline V lookup: CDR1 LNHDA, CDR2 SQIVND (reference sequence). The CDR3 sequence is 13 residues long. V was pared by 5 bases and J by 0 bases, with 6 bases between. This CDR3 is CASSQPSTDTQYF. The CDR3 nucleotides read TGTGCCAGTAGTCAACCTAGCACAGATACGCAGTATTTT.